These 7 T cell receptor beta chains were all obtained from the same sample, sequenced in a study of CD8 T cells in ankylosing spondylitis. From the 5' RACE reads, TCRdb called clonotypes with MiXCR, one entry per CDR3 protein. The data hold approximately 540,000 distinct CDR3 sequences, with roughly 13% observed a single time. For these TCRs, the target antigens are not known. Broader study findings: Made up of under 10 highly homologous variants, a TCR beta motif appeared characteristic of ankylosing spondylitis blood.

Sequencing was done on a sample of blood, either unsorted or a sorted T cell fraction (not recorded which). Receptor source: a male donor with ankylosing spondylitis.

This clonotype was counted many times. This rearrangement joins TRBV20-1 to TRBJ2-7, with D tentatively TRBD2 (5 bases). V was cut by 4 bases and J by 3 bases, with 16 bases left in between. The CDR3 length is 14 residues. Germline CDR1 and CDR2: DFQATT and SNEGSKA (reference sequence). CDR3 sequence (DNA): TGCAGTGCTATCGGGAAATCCCGGGGCTACGAGCAGTACTTC. It is translated as CSAIGKSRGYEQYF.

This chain links TRBV18 with TRBJ2-2; D gene unclear. V lost 4 bases to trimming and J lost 0 bases, with 15 bases between them. CDR3 length: 17 amino acids. Germline CDR1 and CDR2: KGHSH and LQKENI. CDR3 bases: TGTGCCAGCTCACTATCACGCGAGACTTCGAACACCGGGGAGCTGTTTTTT. This gives the protein CASSLSRETSNTGELFF. Filled out from reference TRBV18 and TRBJ2-2, the complete variable domain reads NAGVMQNPRHLVRRRGQEARLRCSPMKGHSHVYWYRQLPEEGLKFMVYLQKENIIDESGMPKERFSAEFPKEGPSILRIQQVVRGDSAAYFCASSLSRETSNTGELFFGEGSRLTVL.

This rearrangement joins TRBV7-2 to TRBJ1-3; unclear D gene. CDR3 size: 13 residues. V was cut by 5 bases and J by 3 bases, with 8 bases left in between. Germline V gene data show CDR1 as SGHTA and CDR2 as FQGNSA. The CDR3 sequence: CASSALNGNTIYF. The CDR3 region has the DNA TGTGCCAGCAGCGCCCTGAATGGAAACACCATATATTTT.

There are a few counts of this clonotype. Given a much more abundant clone one base away, this may be a read error. The chain has TRBV7-8 and TRBJ2-1; 14 nucleotides line up with TRBD2. Germline values: CDR1 SGHVS, CDR2 FQNEAQ. This CDR3 has 15 residues. The V segment lost 5 bases and the J segment 8 bases; nucleotides outside the gene matches: 5. The CDR3 DNA follows: TGTGCCAGCAGCCAGGGACTAGCGGGAGTCTATGAGCAGTTCTTC. Encoded protein: CASSQGLAGVYEQFF.

In its sample, this clonotype was seen once. The chain has TRBV12-3 or TRBV12-4 and TRBJ2-7, with D perhaps matching TRBD1 (6 bases). The V and J ends lost 0 bases and 6 bases respectively, with 9 bases between them. CDR3 length: 13 residues. The CDR3 nucleotides read TGTGCCAGCAGTTTAGCGGTGGGGGCCGAGCAGTACGTC. Translating gives CASSLAVGAEQYV.

The V gene is TRBV7-9, the J gene TRBJ1-1; D remains unclear. CDR3 size: 11 residues. Germline V gene lookup returns CDR1 SEHNR and CDR2 FQNEAQ (reference sequence). Trimming cost V 6 bases and J 8 bases, with 10 bases left between them. The CDR3 coding sequence is TGTGCCAGCAGAACCGGTGACGAAGCTTTCTTT. Its translation: CASRTGDEAFF.

This chain links TRBV12-3 or TRBV12-4 with TRBJ2-1, with TRBD2 matching over 8 bases. The CDR3 runs to 16 residues. V lost 5 bases, J lost 4 bases, and 10 bases stayed unmatched. The CDR3 DNA sequence: TGTGCCAGCAGTCCGCAACTAGCGGCCGTTTACAATGAGCAGTTCTTC. This translates into CASSPQLAAVYNEQFF.